The clone carrying this T cell receptor (beta chain) came up once. Assay: immunoSEQ multiplex PCR; the TCRdb copy retains only in-frame clones and omits some. The sample has some 1 million clones, approximately 72% seen once. The sample originates from a study of shared clonotypes between healthy human individuals. The V end lost 3 bases, the J end lost 0 bases, and 13 bases lay between the germline ends. Germline lookup yields CDR1 SGHDT and CDR2 YYEEEE. The CDR3 consists of 15 residues. The chain is built from TRBV5-6 and TRBJ2-7; tentative D call: TRBD1 (6 bases). The receptor was derived from a man younger than 35 in good health. Sequenced material: memory CD4+ T cells sorted from blood. The subset was: CD45RA-negative fraction. CDR3 protein: CASSSGTLFSYEQYF. The DNA for the CDR3 is TGTGCCAGCAGCTCCGGGACACTCTTCTCCTACGAGCAGTACTTC.